The rows below give T cell receptor beta chains drawn from one sample of a study of cytomegalovirus exposure and HLA in healthy donors. Clones were sequenced by immunoSEQ multiplex PCR, and TCRdb holds only the in-frame ones, with some missing. The data contain 60,000 to 75,000 clones, roughly 66% of them seen just once; the ten biggest clones take up around 2.7%. The sequenced sample was PBMCs. Receptors were obtained from a woman between 45 and 65 years old in good health and CMV-seronegative. The CDR3 runs from the conserved cysteine through the conserved F or W. The order of the fields is V gene, clone size, CDR3 length, CDR3 protein. Size tells how often a clone was seen (once, few, many) or the class of an expanded clone, and some rows leave it out.

v_call: TRBV5-1; clone_size: once; cdr3_length: 14; cdr3_aa: CASSLAWRNTEAFF
v_call: TRBV5-1; clone_size: NA; cdr3_length: 13; cdr3_aa: CASSVQGNYGYTF
v_call: TRBV6-1; clone_size: once; cdr3_length: 12; cdr3_aa: CASGQDLRPQHF
v_call: TRBV11-1; clone_size: NA; cdr3_length: 16; cdr3_aa: CASSIVPTLSSYEQYF
v_call: TRBV11-3; clone_size: NA; cdr3_length: 17; cdr3_aa: CASSPSGTGNEDEKLFF
v_call: TRBV2; clone_size: NA; cdr3_length: 13; cdr3_aa: CASSEARGNTIYF
v_call: TRBV5-4; clone_size: NA; cdr3_length: 15; cdr3_aa: CASSLGSGSKYEQYF
v_call: TRBV10-3; clone_size: NA; cdr3_length: 14; cdr3_aa: CAISDEGGGTEAFF
v_call: TRBV19; clone_size: NA; cdr3_length: 15; cdr3_aa: CASSRIGGGNTEAFF
v_call: TRBV7-2; clone_size: NA; cdr3_length: 18; cdr3_aa: CASSLGFGRRRNTGELFF
v_call: TRBV29-1; clone_size: NA; cdr3_length: 13; cdr3_aa: CSVRLSGDLEQYF
v_call: TRBV7-7; clone_size: NA; cdr3_length: 13; cdr3_aa: CASSPLGSGELFF
v_call: TRBV7-2; clone_size: NA; cdr3_length: 14; cdr3_aa: CASSLSQGGTEAFF
v_call: TRBV7-9; clone_size: few; cdr3_length: 16; cdr3_aa: CASSPVGAGATGELFF
v_call: TRBV6-5; clone_size: few; cdr3_length: 16; cdr3_aa: CASSYQTGGSGETQYF
v_call: TRBV30; clone_size: NA; cdr3_length: 14; cdr3_aa: CAWNQHPVNYGYTF
v_call: TRBV6-5; clone_size: few; cdr3_length: 13; cdr3_aa: CASSLNGETEAFF
v_call: TRBV19; clone_size: few; cdr3_length: 16; cdr3_aa: CASRFGPRQDTGELFF
v_call: TRBV28; clone_size: NA; cdr3_length: 13; cdr3_aa: CATWTGNNDEQFF
v_call: TRBV5-4; clone_size: NA; cdr3_length: 13; cdr3_aa: CASSLSGQETQYF
v_call: TRBV9; clone_size: NA; cdr3_length: 14; cdr3_aa: CASSPTDSPNEQFF
v_call: TRBV19; clone_size: NA; cdr3_length: 13; cdr3_aa: CASSIGQGTEAFF
v_call: TRBV19; clone_size: NA; cdr3_length: 15; cdr3_aa: CASSILGSVGETQYF
v_call: TRBV6-5; clone_size: NA; cdr3_length: 15; cdr3_aa: CASSSGTGLVTEAFF
v_call: TRBV21-1; clone_size: NA; cdr3_length: 17; cdr3_aa: CVSSKNLRGQGAFEQYF
v_call: TRBV6-6; clone_size: few; cdr3_length: 15; cdr3_aa: CASTLTDREFNEQYF
v_call: TRBV6-5; clone_size: NA; cdr3_length: 13; cdr3_aa: CASSLNSGNGYTF
v_call: TRBV4-3; clone_size: NA; cdr3_length: 15; cdr3_aa: CASSRLAASYNEQFF
v_call: TRBV27; clone_size: NA; cdr3_length: 14; cdr3_aa: CASSLSRGYTEAFF
v_call: TRBV5-6; clone_size: few; cdr3_length: 17; cdr3_aa: CASSPIQVSRANYGYTF
v_call: TRBV19; clone_size: NA; cdr3_length: 15; cdr3_aa: CASNREASMNTEAFF
v_call: TRBV30; clone_size: NA; cdr3_length: 13; cdr3_aa: CARTRQGYTEAFF
v_call: TRBV6-5; clone_size: NA; cdr3_length: 15; cdr3_aa: CASSYRPAGVSPLHF
v_call: TRBV5-4; clone_size: few; cdr3_length: 14; cdr3_aa: CASRLAGVADTQYF
v_call: TRBV5-1; clone_size: NA; cdr3_length: 15; cdr3_aa: CASSFSGRHSYEQYF
v_call: TRBV11-1; clone_size: once; cdr3_length: 14; cdr3_aa: CASRANRGTGELFF
v_call: TRBV28; clone_size: NA; cdr3_length: 14; cdr3_aa: CASRSTGGHYGYTF
v_call: TRBV28; clone_size: NA; cdr3_length: 15; cdr3_aa: CASSSGQLIYQPQHF
v_call: TRBV5-1; clone_size: NA; cdr3_length: 14; cdr3_aa: CASRKTGANYGYTF
v_call: TRBV5-1; clone_size: few; cdr3_length: 15; cdr3_aa: CASSPGEQFGNEQYF
v_call: TRBV30; clone_size: NA; cdr3_length: 15; cdr3_aa: CAWSVGGTSRETQYF
v_call: TRBV29-1; clone_size: few; cdr3_length: 13; cdr3_aa: CSVGEGANEKLFF
v_call: TRBV4-3; clone_size: NA; cdr3_length: 13; cdr3_aa: CASSHNSGNTIYF
v_call: TRBV9; clone_size: NA; cdr3_length: 15; cdr3_aa: CASSGYSSGANVLTF
v_call: TRBV20-1; clone_size: NA; cdr3_length: 11; cdr3_aa: CSLQGQETQYF
v_call: TRBV9; clone_size: NA; cdr3_length: 15; cdr3_aa: CASSATRVGLGGYTF
v_call: TRBV6-4; clone_size: NA; cdr3_length: 14; cdr3_aa: CASSEQGITDTQYF
v_call: TRBV10-3; clone_size: few; cdr3_length: 13; cdr3_aa: CATETGGGYGYTF
v_call: TRBV6-1; clone_size: NA; cdr3_length: 15; cdr3_aa: CASSEGPAWGGEQYF
v_call: TRBV30; clone_size: NA; cdr3_length: 14; cdr3_aa: CAWKLAGGRETQYF